Reported below is one T cell receptor (beta chain). The authors' processing: Amplification of reference gene primers provided the estimated nucleated cell counts. Assay used: immunoSEQ multiplex PCR; TCRdb lists only in-frame clones, some missing. V, J and clone size are those of that table, while D and trimming were read from the DNA. The sample holds 100,000 to 150,000 clones, around 86% seen once. The data stem from a study of blood T cell repertoires in COVID-19. Overall study context: Specimens from acute and convalescent COVID-19 originated in the United States, Italy and Spain. Sample material is recorded as cDNA or gDNA derived from T cells, B-cell-depleted T cells, or PBMCs.

V lost 0 bases, J lost 1 base, and 3 bases stayed unmatched. Germline V gene data show CDR1 as LGHDT and CDR2 as YNNKEL (reference sequence). This CDR3 has 16 amino acids. The sequence was collected from a man in his fifties or sixties with acute or convalescent COVID-19. Sequenced: peripheral blood. This chain uses TRBV3-1 (or the pseudogene TRBV3-2) with TRBJ2-3, with TRBD2 identical over 8 bases. The CDR3 protein is CASSQDVLAGTDTQYF. The CDR3 bases are TGTGCCAGCAGCCAAGACGTACTAGCGGGCACAGATACGCAGTATTTT.